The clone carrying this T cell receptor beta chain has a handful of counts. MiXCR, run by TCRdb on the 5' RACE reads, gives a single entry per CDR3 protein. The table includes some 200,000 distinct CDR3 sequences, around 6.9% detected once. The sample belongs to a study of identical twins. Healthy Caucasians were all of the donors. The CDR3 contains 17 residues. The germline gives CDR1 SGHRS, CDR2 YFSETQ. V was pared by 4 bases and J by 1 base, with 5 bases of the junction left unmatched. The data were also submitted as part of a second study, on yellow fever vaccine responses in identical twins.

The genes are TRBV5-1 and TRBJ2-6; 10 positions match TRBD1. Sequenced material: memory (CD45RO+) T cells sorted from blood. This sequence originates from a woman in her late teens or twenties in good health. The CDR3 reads CASSAGTGVSGANVLTF. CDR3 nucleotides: TGCGCCAGCAGCGCCGGGACAGGGGTTTCTGGGGCCAACGTCCTGACTTTC.